The T cell receptor (beta chain) described here comes from a study of cytomegalovirus exposure and HLA in healthy donors. Overall study context: In terms of ancestry, the Caucasian-associated cluster contained about four fifths of the approximately 400 genotyped donors. Whole-study results and caveats: CMV serostatus was the only recorded immune exposure for donors. The study designated around 150 TCR beta chains cytomegalovirus-associated. Sequences of the TCR beta chain were said to predict the HLA-A and HLA-B alleles of most subjects accurately.

Turning to this clone: Its target is unknown.

The PCR used 60 Vbeta and 13 Jbeta primers. The method was immunoSEQ multiplex PCR; TCRdb's version includes in-frame clones alone and lacks a portion of them. Of approximately 150,000 clones in the sample, about three quarters were seen once. The V end lost 3 bases, the J end lost 1 base, and 12 bases lay between the germline ends. This CDR3 has 15 residues. Germline V lookup: CDR1 LGHNA, CDR2 YSLEER. The sequencing sample was made of PBMCs. The origin of this receptor is a female donor in good health and CMV-seronegative. The chain carries TRBV4-3 and TRBJ2-5; tentative D call: TRBD2 (5 bases). The CDR3 DNA sequence: TGCGCCAGCAGCCAGGGTATGAGCGGCCAAGAGACCCAGTACTTC. This encodes CASSQGMSGQETQYF.